These T cell receptor beta chains were read from a single sample in a study of CD8 T cells in Susac syndrome. TCRdb reprocessed the immunoSEQ multiplex PCR reads via MiXCR and lists one record per CDR3 protein. The sample holds 75,000 to 95,000 distinct CDR3 sequences, 95% seen once. Source material: CD8+ T cells from PBMCs. The origin of the receptors is a human donor with Susac syndrome. Each CDR3 is given with its conserved first and last residue. D genes are given only for firm matches. Not every row has a clone size; where given, it reads once, few, many or a size class.

V gene	clone size	D gene	J gene	CDR3 protein	CDR3 DNA
TRBV28	-	TRBD1	TRBJ2-5	CASSRTGGAETQYF	TGTGCCAGCAGTCGGACAGGGGGCGCGGAGACCCAGTACTTC
TRBV20-1	-	TRBD2	TRBJ2-1	CSARDFGTSGIYNEQFF	TGCAGTGCTAGAGATTTCGGGACTAGCGGAATCTACAATGAGCAGTTCTTC
TRBV9	once	-	TRBJ2-7	CASSVGEAEPYEQYF	TGTGCCAGCAGCGTAGGGGAGGCCGAGCCCTACGAGCAGTACTTC
TRBV4-3	-	-	TRBJ2-2	CASSQDPFTGELFF	TGCGCCAGCAGCCAAGATCCATTCACCGGGGAGCTGTTTTTT
TRBV3-1	once	-	TRBJ2-1	CASSQVWTPDNEQFF	TGTGCCAGCAGCCAAGTCTGGACTCCTGACAATGAGCAGTTCTTC
TRBV12-3/TRBV12-4	-	TRBD1	TRBJ1-1	CASSTRQGIGEAFF	TGTGCCAGCAGTACCAGACAGGGAATAGGTGAAGCTTTCTTT
TRBV6-5	-	-	TRBJ2-7	CASSPGPGGEQYF	TGTGCCAGCAGTCCAGGTCCGGGTGGCGAGCAGTACTTC
TRBV2	-	TRBD2	TRBJ2-5	CASSDWEGTSGRYQETQYF	TGTGCCAGCAGTGATTGGGAGGGGACTAGCGGAAGGTACCAAGAGACCCAGTACTTC
TRBV20-1	-	-	TRBJ2-7	CSASPGPSDEQYF	TGCAGTGCTAGCCCCGGGCCCTCGGACGAGCAGTACTTC
TRBV20-1	-	-	TRBJ2-7	CSARGEELPYEQYF	TGCAGTGCCCGTGGGGAAGAACTACCCTACGAGCAGTACTTC
TRBV5-1	-	-	TRBJ1-1	CASSFQGPAEAFF	TGCGCCAGCAGCTTCCAGGGCCCGGCTGAAGCTTTCTTT
TRBV12-3/TRBV12-4	once	-	TRBJ2-5	CASSFRPTSFQETQYF	TGTGCCAGCAGTTTCCGTCCAACTAGCTTCCAAGAGACCCAGTACTTC
TRBV5-4	-	-	TRBJ2-1	CASSLPTVIGVGEQFF	TGTGCCAGCAGCTTGCCTACAGTGATCGGGGTCGGTGAGCAGTTCTTC
TRBV19	-	TRBD2	TRBJ2-1	CASALAGGNEQFF	TGTGCCAGTGCACTAGCGGGAGGGAATGAGCAGTTCTTC
TRBV9	once	TRBD1	TRBJ2-2	CASSETGGFTGELFF	TGTGCCAGCAGCGAAACAGGGGGATTCACCGGGGAGCTGTTTTTT
TRBV7-9	-	-	TRBJ2-1	CATAGPHNEQFF	TGTGCCACCGCGGGACCACACAATGAGCAGTTCTTC
TRBV15	-	TRBD1	TRBJ1-2	CATSRPQGGGYTF	TGTGCCACCAGCAGACCACAGGGGGGAGGCTACACCTTC
TRBV13	-	TRBD1	TRBJ2-7	CASSSGTGNDEQYF	TGTGCCAGCAGCTCCGGGACAGGGAACGACGAGCAGTACTTC
TRBV12-3/TRBV12-4	-	-	TRBJ1-2	CASSYSGSYTF	TGTGCCAGCAGCTACAGTGGAAGCTACACCTTC
TRBV25-1	-	-	TRBJ2-7	CASSGVTYEQYF	TGTGCCAGCAGTGGTGTTACCTACGAGCAGTACTTC
TRBV13	-	-	TRBJ2-7	CASSSGISYEQYF	TGTGCCAGCAGCTCCGGGATCTCCTACGAGCAGTACTTC
TRBV20-1	-	-	TRBJ1-5	CSARESGRENQPQHF	TGCAGTGCTAGAGAAAGCGGGAGGGAAAATCAGCCCCAGCATTTT
TRBV29-1	-	-	TRBJ2-7	CSVLDSSYEQYF	TGCAGCGTCCTGGACAGCTCCTACGAGCAGTACTTC
TRBV20-1	-	-	TRBJ2-1	CSASETGSYNEQFF	TGCAGTGCTAGCGAAACAGGGAGCTACAATGAGCAGTTCTTC